The 10 T cell receptor beta chains presented below share a single source sample, sequenced in a study of identical twins. TCRdb itself ran the 5' RACE reads through MiXCR, one entry per CDR3 protein. Of 500,000 or so distinct CDR3 sequences in the sample, approximately 14% were seen once. These data also featured in a second study, about yellow fever vaccine responses in identical twins.

Sequencing was carried out using CD4+ T cells sorted from blood. Receptors were obtained from a woman in her late teens or twenties in good health.

This clonotype was observed many times. The chain uses TRBV29-1 and TRBJ2-1; 7 bases fit TRBD2. Germline CDR1 and CDR2: SQVTM and ANQGSEA. The CDR3 has 13 residues. Losses at the gene ends were 8 bases for V and 0 bases for J; bases not matched to a gene: 4. CDR3 region: CSSRGSSYNEQFF. CDR3 in DNA: TGCAGCTCGCGGGGGAGCTCCTACAATGAGCAGTTCTTC.

J is TRBJ2-5 and V is TRBV4-1; 9 bases are a match to TRBD2. J was trimmed by 3 bases and V by 2 bases; bases with no gene match: 13. Germline assignment: CDR1 MGHRA and CDR2 YSYEKL. The CDR3 extends over 18 amino acids. CDR3 in DNA: TGCGCCAGCAGCCAAAGAAATGCGGCTAGCGGGGCGGAAGAGACCCAGTACTTC. It encodes CASSQRNAASGAEETQYF.

This chain connects TRBV7-2 to TRBJ2-1, with TRBD1 matching over 7 bases. Looked up from germline, CDR1 is SGHTA and CDR2 is FQGNSA. Trimming took 5 bases from V and 9 from J; bases not matched to a gene: 10. CDR3 length: 14 amino acids. CDR3 in DNA: TGTGCCAGCAGCCCATCATACAGGGGTGGTGAGCAGTTCTTC. It encodes CASSPSYRGGEQFF.

This clonotype was picked up many times. CDR3 sequence reads: CSGGQGYEQYF. The CDR3 nucleotides read TGCAGCGGCGGACAGGGGTACGAGCAGTACTTC. The rearrangement joins TRBV29-1 to TRBJ2-7, with 9 nucleotides matching TRBD1. The J segment lost 4 bases and the V segment lost 7 bases, leaving 2 bases of the junction unmatched. CDR3 length: 11 amino acids. The V gene's germline CDR1 is SQVTM and CDR2 ANQGSEA.

The chain recombines TRBV6-5 with TRBJ2-3, with 7 bases that match TRBD2. V was pared by 2 bases and J by 6 bases, with 5 bases of the junction left unmatched. Germline CDR1 and CDR2: MNHEY and SVGAGI. This CDR3 comprises 14 residues. In nucleotides, the CDR3 is TGTGCCAGCAGTTACCGGGTAGCGGGTGATACGCAGTATTTT. As protein: CASSYRVAGDTQYF.

The chain uses TRBV7-2 and TRBJ2-3; no firm D call. Germline CDR1 is SGHTA and CDR2 is FQGNSA. Trimming stripped 1 base from V and 7 bases from J, with 12 bases between. This CDR3 spans 14 amino acids. Here the CDR3 DNA reads TGTGCCAGCAGCTTAGTTTTGGCGGATAATACGCAGTATTTT. Translated: CASSLVLADNTQYF.

This rearrangement joins TRBV5-4 to TRBJ2-7, with 8 bases matching TRBD2. With 0 bases clipped from V and 7 bases from J, the junction kept 21 bases outside the gene matches. Germline V lookup: CDR1 SGHNT, CDR2 YYREEE (reference sequence). This CDR3 contains 19 residues. CDR3 nucleotides: TGTGCCAGCAGCTTGGTGTTTGACGGTAGCGGGACCCGGTCCTTTGAGCAGTACTTC. Translated, it gives CASSLVFDGSGTRSFEQYF.

This clonotype has at least ten counts. The chain recombines TRBV28 with TRBJ1-1, with D possibly TRBD1 on 6 matching bases. The CDR3 runs 14 residues. V was shortened by 8 bases and J by 0 bases, with 13 bases between the two germline ends. Germline V CDR1 and CDR2: MDHEN, SYDVKM. CDR3 loop: CASETGPMNTEAFF. Here the CDR3 DNA reads TGTGCCAGCGAAACAGGGCCCATGAACACTGAAGCTTTCTTT.

This clonotype was observed a few times. The chain joins TRBV12-3 or TRBV12-4 to TRBJ2-5; D perhaps matches TRBD1 (6 bases). Trimming took 8 bases from V and 3 from J, leaving 19 bases between them. The CDR3 has 15 residues. In nucleotides, the CDR3 is TGTGCCAGCGGCCTGGACAGTGCCCAAAAAGAGACCCAGTACTTC. Amino acid sequence: CASGLDSAQKETQYF.

This clonotype was recorded many times. This chain uses TRBV12-3 or TRBV12-4 with TRBJ2-2; D might be TRBD2 (5 bases). The CDR3 is 13 residues long. The ends were cut back, 3 bases at V and 4 bases at J, with 6 bases in the middle. The CDR3 DNA is TGTGCCAGCAGTTTGAGGGTCACCGGGGAGCTGTTTTTT. It encodes CASSLRVTGELFF.